This T cell receptor beta chain was sequenced in a study of CD8 T cells in ankylosing spondylitis (dated by TCRdb to the late 2010s). With respect to the entire study: To find TCR variants linked to disease, the study profiled T cell receptor beta repertoires in ankylosing spondylitis patients and healthy donors. In total, the full study cohort was made up of about 110 healthy donors and roughly 27 ankylosing spondylitis patients. Peripheral blood was sampled, and synovial fluid was additionally collected from ankylosing spondylitis patients. Broader findings and caveats from the paper: The disease-linked clones showed a CD8+ phenotype and occurred at relatively low frequencies in peripheral blood. Significant enrichment of the disease-linked clones was reported in matched synovial fluid samples from ankylosing spondylitis patients. Some TCR beta motif variants had previously been reported in synovial fluid and blood of reactive arthritis patients, which suggested common disease-initiation mechanisms. Blood from ankylosing spondylitis patients appeared to be characterized by a TCR beta motif composed of eight highly homologous amino acid variants.

Concerning this clonotype: It has no known antigen specificity. It has no much larger one-base neighbor in the sample; base qualities were not kept.

Instrument used: Illumina HiSeq 2500. Quantitative 5'-RACE with molecular barcodes was the method used to prepare the TCR beta libraries. As for how the authors treated the data: A new computational method based on a probabilistic model of VDJ rearrangement was used to identify disease-linked TCR variants. The raw public data were reprocessed by TCRdb itself: fastp quality trimming at Q25, MiXCR clonotype calling, in-frame beta chains only. Under each unique CDR3 protein, matching rows form one entry showing the most common genes and DNA. TCRdb's processing, not the authors' own work, is the source of the V and J calls. In all, the sample holds 250,000 to 400,000 distinct CDR3 sequences, and more than 9% of those were seen once. Roughly 9% of the sample is held by the ten biggest clonotypes. From its cysteine to its phenylalanine, the CDR3 spans 14 amino acids. Just the 42-base CDR3 DNA is kept, in frame starting at base 1. Taken from the germline V gene, the CDR1 and CDR2 loops are MDHEN and SYDVKM. The junction carries 12 bases between V and J, which are trimmed by 6 bases and 0 bases respectively.

The V and J segments used are TRBV28 and TRBJ2-7, and TRBD2 may be the D gene, going by 6 matching bases. Sequencing input: blood, either unsorted or a sorted T cell fraction (not recorded which). The receptor was isolated from a female donor with ankylosing spondylitis or in good health (not recorded which). This receptor has the CDR3 CASRGPGSSYEQYF. The DNA sequence is given as TGTGCCAGCAGGGGACCCGGGAGCTCCTACGAGCAGTACTTC. Full variable domain (CDR3 extended with the reference TRBV28 and TRBJ2-7 proteins): DVKVTQSSRYLVKRTGEKVFLECVQDMDHENMFWYRQDPGLGLRLIYFSYDVKMKEKGDIPEGYSVSREKKERFSLILESASTNQTSMYLCASRGPGSSYEQYFGPGTRLTVT.